Below are 24 T cell receptor beta chains sequenced from a single sample in a study of blood T cells in healthy people across ages. A J-beta primer mix and a sample-barcoded 5' primer were used in a second PCR of about 7 to 11 cycles. TCRdb reprocessed the 5' RACE reads with MiXCR, giving one entry per CDR3 protein. Of over 700,000 distinct CDR3 sequences detected, 53% appear once; the ten largest clones hold roughly 37%. Input material: blood. These receptors all stem from a man older than 75 in good health.

The gene calls are TRBV24-1 and TRBJ2-1; D unclear. Germline V lookup: CDR1 KGHDR, CDR2 SFDVKD. The germline V and J ends were trimmed by 4 bases and 7 bases, with 13 bases remaining between them. There are 14 residues in the CDR3. In nucleotides, the CDR3 is TGTGCCACCAGTGACCCCCCCCTGGGGAATGAGCAGTTCTTC. Protein: CATSDPPLGNEQFF.

The rearrangement joins TRBV20-1 to TRBJ2-1; 11 bases are shared with TRBD2. The CDR3 sequence is 15 residues long. Germline CDR1 and CDR2: DFQATT and SNEGSKA (reference sequence). The trim removed 5 bases at V and 9 bases at J, leaving 12 bases unmatched. The CDR3 DNA reads TGCAGTGCTCTTCGGGGGGGACTAGCGGCTAGTGAGCAGTTCTTC. Amino acids: CSALRGGLAASEQFF.

V gene TRBV7-2 combines with J gene TRBJ2-1, with 9 bases matching TRBD2. Germline V CDR1 and CDR2: SGHTA, FQGNSA. The CDR3 spans 15 residues. Trimming at V came to 2 bases and at J to 4 bases, leaving 3 bases not matched to a gene. As DNA, the CDR3 is TGTGCCAGCAGCTTACGCGGGAGGGATTACAATGAGCAGTTCTTC. Translating gives CASSLRGRDYNEQFF.

This chain joins TRBV29-1 and TRBJ2-1; TRBD2 matches at 7 bases. Germline V CDR1 and CDR2: SQVTM, ANQGSEA. V was clipped by 2 bases and J by 8 bases; unmatched bases: 12. This CDR3 is 15 amino acids long. CDR3 amino acids: CSVERGGGGGDEQFF. The CDR3 DNA follows: TGCAGCGTTGAAAGAGGTGGGGGGGGTGGCGATGAGCAGTTCTTC.

The table lists this clonotype with many counts. The CDR3 protein is CSVGVAGVYEQYF. For the CDR3, the DNA is TGCAGCGTTGGGGTAGCGGGAGTCTACGAGCAGTACTTC. The chain links TRBV29-1 to TRBJ2-7, with TRBD2 identical over 9 bases. The CDR3 spans 13 residues. Looked up from germline, CDR1 is SQVTM and CDR2 is ANQGSEA. Trimming removed 4 bases from V and 3 bases from J; junction bases left unmatched: 4.

With regard to this clonotype: Sequence at one end of the junction differs from germline and may be a read error. The chain recombines TRBV6-5 with TRBJ2-7; 9 bases agree with TRBD1. The CDR3 is 15 residues long. Germline-derived CDR1 and CDR2 are MNHEY and SVGAGI. The CDR3: CAGSLQDRGPYEQYF. CDR3 nucleotides: TGTGCCGGCAGTCTACAGGACAGGGGTCCCTACGAGCAGTACTTC.

V gene TRBV10-3 combines with J gene TRBJ2-7, with D perhaps TRBD1 or TRBD2 (6 bases each). V was cut by 4 bases and J by 7 bases, with 14 bases left in between. This CDR3 contains 13 residues. Germline assignment: CDR1 ENHRY and CDR2 SYGVKD. CDR3 sequence (DNA): TGTGCCATCAGTGGGGGGAAGGGGGGAGAGCAGTACTTC. Translating gives CAISGGKGGEQYF.

Concerning this clonotype: One junction end does not reproduce the germline sequence, and a read error may be involved. J is TRBJ2-5 and V is TRBV29-1; 12 bases fit TRBD2. Germline assignment: CDR1 SQVTM and CDR2 ANQGSEA. This CDR3 spans 13 amino acids. CDR3 sequence (DNA): TGCAGCGCTGAACCACTAGCGGGGGGTGAGCAGTACTTC. Amino acid sequence: CSAEPLAGGEQYF.

The chain joins TRBV11-3 to TRBJ2-1, with 9 positions matching TRBD2. Germline CDR1 SGHNT, CDR2 YENEEA. V was pared by 3 bases and J by 7 bases, with 13 bases of the junction left unmatched. The CDR3 spans 17 residues. CDR3 sequence reads: CASSFEGGASGRNEQFF. For the CDR3, the DNA is TGTGCCAGCAGCTTTGAAGGGGGAGCGAGCGGGAGGAATGAGCAGTTCTTC.

This clonotype showed up just a few times. The V call is TRBV5-1, the J call TRBJ1-2; 10 bases line up with TRBD1. CDR3 length equals 15 residues. The ends lost 4 bases at V and 8 bases at J; junction bases unmatched: 11. The germline CDR1 and CDR2 sequences are SGHRS and YFSETQ. Here the CDR3 DNA reads TGCGCCAGCAGCGGCCGGGACAGGGGATTGCAAGGCTACACCTTC. Translated, it gives CASSGRDRGLQGYTF.

This chain joins TRBV12-3 or TRBV12-4 and TRBJ2-1, with no clear D. V was trimmed by 3 bases and J by 10 bases, leaving 16 bases between them. CDR3 size: 14 residues. The CDR3 spells CASSFGVGPPEQFF. The CDR3 DNA reads TGTGCCAGCAGTTTTGGGGTTGGACCACCGGAGCAGTTCTTC.

The chain combines TRBV4-2 with TRBJ2-7, with D hard to call. Trimming removed 3 bases at V and 4 bases at J, with 19 bases between. Germline assignment: CDR1 LGHNA and CDR2 YNFKEQ. This CDR3 comprises 16 residues. CDR3 sequence reads: CASSQVLYGSWYEQYF. CDR3 DNA: TGTGCCAGCAGCCAGGTATTATATGGTAGTTGGTACGAGCAGTACTTC.

On this clonotype itself: A junction end diverges from the germline sequence, so it may reflect a read error. The chain recombines TRBV12-3 or TRBV12-4 with TRBJ2-1, with 12 bases aligning to TRBD2. This CDR3 contains 17 residues. The CDR3 here is CASSDVRTSGNLNERFF. The DNA for the CDR3 is TGTGCCAGCAGTGACGTACGGACTAGCGGGAATTTGAATGAGCGGTTCTTC.

This clonotype has just one count. The rearrangement links TRBV5-1 to TRBJ2-1, with 8 positions matching TRBD2. The germline V gene encodes CDR1 SGHRS and CDR2 YFSETQ. V gave up 0 bases and J gave up 5 bases; unmatched junction bases: 4. This CDR3 has 15 residues. CDR3 residues: CASSLDGRAHNEQFF. In DNA form, the CDR3 reads TGCGCCAGCAGCTTGGACGGGAGGGCCCACAATGAGCAGTTCTTC.

The rearrangement joins TRBV10-1 to TRBJ2-5; D is uncertain. CDR1 is WNHNN, CDR2 SYGVQD, per germline (reference sequence). This CDR3 spans 15 amino acids. Trimming stripped 1 base from V and 2 bases from J, with 11 bases between. The CDR3 coding sequence is TGCGCCAGCAGTGAGTGGACCGACGGTCAAGAGACCCAGTACTTC. It yields the protein CASSEWTDGQETQYF.

The CDR3 loop is CAISESPGISGANVLTF. The DNA of the CDR3 is TGTGCCATCAGTGAGTCGCCAGGTATCTCTGGGGCCAACGTCCTGACTTTC. The chain has TRBV10-3 and TRBJ2-6; D remains ambiguous. Deletions cut 0 bases from V and 0 bases from J, with 9 bases between. Germline CDR1 is ENHRY and CDR2 is SYGVKD. This CDR3 has 17 amino acids.

This rearrangement joins TRBV7-2 to TRBJ2-1, with TRBD2 matching over 7 bases. The CDR3 is made up of 15 amino acids. The V segment lost 4 bases and the J segment 4 bases; nucleotides outside the gene matches: 7. From germline, CDR1 is SGHTA and CDR2 FQGNSA. The CDR3 sequence is CASSYRGGGYNEQFF. The CDR3 DNA is TGTGCCAGCAGCTATCGGGGCGGGGGTTACAATGAGCAGTTCTTC.

This sequence joins TRBV6-6 and TRBJ2-3, with D tentatively TRBD1 (6 bases). The CDR3 loop spans 17 amino acids. The V gene's germline CDR1 is MNHNY and CDR2 SVGAGI (reference sequence). V dropped 3 bases and J dropped 1 base, with 17 bases sitting between them. The CDR3 spells CASSYSLQGRGTDTQYF. The CDR3 DNA reads as TGTGCCAGCAGTTATTCCCTACAGGGAAGGGGCACAGATACGCAGTATTTT.

In this sample, this clonotype turned up a few times. This chain links TRBV29-1 with TRBJ2-3; a weak D match, TRBD1 (5 bases). V lost 3 bases and J 2 bases, leaving 6 bases between the germline ends. CDR1 is SQVTM, CDR2 ANQGSEA, per germline. The CDR3 spans 12 residues. The CDR3 nucleotides are TGCAGCGTTGAGGGGCCCACAGATACGCAGTATTTT. Translating it yields CSVEGPTDTQYF.

The chain recombines TRBV6-1 with TRBJ1-1; tentative D call: TRBD1 (6 bases). The CDR3 is 15 amino acids. The V gene lost 5 bases and the J gene lost 0 bases, with 13 bases spanning the gap. Germline assignment: CDR1 MNHNS and CDR2 SASEGT. The CDR3 protein is CASSLRGQMNTEAFF. For the CDR3, the DNA is TGTGCCAGCAGTCTCAGGGGCCAAATGAACACTGAAGCTTTCTTT.

The rearrangement links TRBV9 to TRBJ1-3, with D tentatively TRBD1 (5 bases). Germline values: CDR1 SGDLS, CDR2 YYNGEE. Trimming took 4 bases from V and 0 from J, leaving 17 bases between them. The CDR3 runs 17 residues. CDR3 amino acids: CASSFGPGQSSGNTIYF. Here the CDR3 DNA reads TGTGCCAGCAGCTTCGGCCCAGGGCAGAGCTCTGGAAACACCATATATTTT.

The chain links TRBV18 to TRBJ2-7; TRBD2 is a possible D gene (5 bases). Trimming stripped 1 base from V and 3 bases from J, with 10 bases between. CDR3 length: 14 residues. The V gene's germline CDR1 is KGHSH and CDR2 LQKENI. CDR3 sequence reads: CASSPLDYRYEQYF. The CDR3 DNA follows: TGTGCCAGCTCACCACTCGACTACCGCTACGAGCAGTACTTC.

This clonotype has more than one count but fewer than ten. The CDR3 DNA reads TGCAGTGCTAGGCGGGACCTCCCCTACGAGCAGTACTTC. Its translation: CSARRDLPYEQYF. J is TRBJ2-7 and V is TRBV20-1; D perhaps matches TRBD2 (6 bases). CDR1 is DFQATT and CDR2 is SNEGSKA in the germline V gene (reference sequence). The CDR3 length is 13 residues. The germline V and J ends were trimmed by 3 bases and 2 bases, with 11 bases remaining between them.

The V gene is TRBV9, the J gene TRBJ2-5; D is possibly TRBD1 (7 bases). From germline, CDR1 is SGDLS and CDR2 YYNGEE. Trimming left V 2 bases short and J 2 bases short, with 10 bases between. This CDR3 comprises 14 residues. In DNA form, the CDR3 reads TGTGCCAGCAGCGTCTCAGGGGGGCAAGAGACCCAGTACTTC. This codes for CASSVSGGQETQYF.